This TCR beta chain originates from a study of beta chain features in type 1 diabetes. This clone occurred a few times. Expressed TCRB transcripts were sequenced because the isolated RNA had all been reverse transcribed beforehand. Assay used: immunoSEQ multiplex PCR; TCRdb lists only in-frame clones, some missing. The table lists under 450,000 clones, approximately 15% of them singletons. Germline CDR1 reads GTSNPN; CDR2 reads SVGIG (reference sequence). V was clipped by 6 bases and J by 6 bases, with 20 bases between them. CDR3 length: 14 amino acids. The sequenced sample was naive CD4+ T cells from blood. The origin of this receptor is a man aged 30-40 years in good health. The V gene is TRBV30, the J gene TRBJ1-2, with D possibly TRBD1 on 5 matching bases. CDR3 bases: TGTGCCTGTCTTGGGGGGGAGTTTCCCCATGGCTACACCTTC. This codes for CACLGGEFPHGYTF.